What follows are 14 T cell receptor beta chains derived from one specimen sequenced in a study of shared T cell receptors in the human thymus. The table came from immunoSEQ multiplex PCR; TCRdb's copy has only in-frame clones and leaves some out. The data hold around 730,000 clones, with approximately 85% observed a single time. This sample also appeared in a second study, on human thymus T cells.

Sequencing was performed on thymocytes. These TCRs come from a girl younger than two with a congenital heart defect.

This chain links TRBV9 with TRBJ2-6, with D perhaps matching TRBD1 (6 bases). The V and J ends lost 3 bases and 3 bases respectively, with 16 bases between them. Germline V lookup: CDR1 SGDLS, CDR2 YYNGEE. The CDR3 consists of 17 residues. The CDR3 DNA reads TGTGCCAGCAGCGGGGGGCGGCCGGGACGTGGGGCCAACGTCCTGACTTTC. Translating gives CASSGGRPGRGANVLTF.

This chain uses TRBV27 with TRBJ2-7, with D perhaps matching TRBD1 (5 bases). CDR3 size: 15 residues. Germline CDR1 MNHEY, CDR2 SMNVEV (reference sequence). V was trimmed by 0 bases and J by 4 bases, leaving 13 bases between them. CDR3 sequence reads: CASSLSWQGGYEQYF. The CDR3 DNA sequence: TGTGCCAGCAGTTTATCATGGCAGGGTGGGTACGAGCAGTACTTC.

The V and J genes are TRBV2 and TRBJ1-1; the D is unclear. The CDR3 totals 14 residues. Trimming left V 3 bases short and J 1 base short, with 9 bases between. The germline V gene encodes CDR1 SNHLY and CDR2 FYNNEI. CDR3 bases: TGTGCCAGCAGTGAGTCCGGGGAGAACACTGAAGCTTTCTTT. Encoded protein: CASSESGENTEAFF.

The chain recombines TRBV5-1 with TRBJ2-1; tentative D call: TRBD1 (5 bases). Germline-derived CDR1 and CDR2 are SGHRS and YFSETQ. This CDR3 comprises 11 residues. V lost 4 bases and J 10 bases, leaving 9 bases between the germline ends. The CDR3 spells CASSLREEQFF. The CDR3 nucleotides read TGCGCCAGCAGCCTCAGGGAAGAGCAGTTCTTC.

This clone was seen once. The chain recombines TRBV7-9 with TRBJ2-7; 8 bases are shared with TRBD1. Germline-derived CDR1 and CDR2 are SEHNR and FQNEAQ (reference sequence). Trimming at V came to 5 bases and at J to 2 bases, leaving 8 bases not matched to a gene. This CDR3 comprises 15 residues. The CDR3 DNA is TGTGCCAGCAGCAGACAGGGGCCCTCTCCCTACGAGCAGTACTTC. This codes for CASSRQGPSPYEQYF. The entire variable domain, with the rest obtained from reference TRBV7-9 and TRBJ2-7, is as follows: DTGVSQNPRHKITKRGQNVTFRCDPISEHNRLYWYRQTLGQGPEFLTYFQNEAQLEKSRLLSDRFSAERPKGSFSTLEIQRTEQGDSAMYLCASSRQGPSPYEQYFGPGTRLTVT.

The chain combines TRBV6-1 with TRBJ1-2, with 10 bases identical to TRBD1. With 4 bases clipped from V and 7 bases from J, the junction kept 9 bases outside the gene matches. CDR1 is MNHNS, CDR2 SASEGT, per germline. CDR3 length equals 15 residues. CDR3 sequence (DNA): TGTGCCAGCAGTGCGAGGACAGGGGGGGGATTTGGCTACACCTTC. Encoded protein: CASSARTGGGFGYTF.

The V gene is TRBV5-4, the J gene TRBJ2-5; 12 bases are shared with TRBD1. Germline CDR1 reads SGHNT; CDR2 reads YYREEE (reference sequence). V lost 0 bases and J lost 5; bases outside the gene matches: 11. The CDR3 consists of 18 residues. This CDR3 is CASSLGSRDRGRSETQYF. The DNA of the CDR3 is TGTGCCAGCAGCTTGGGGTCCCGGGACAGGGGGCGAAGTGAGACCCAGTACTTC. The full variable domain, in which reference TRBV5-4 and TRBJ2-5 provide the parts outside the CDR3, is ETGVTQSPTHLIKTRGQQVTLRCSSQSGHNTVSWYQQALGQGPQFIFQYYREEENGRGNFPPRFSGLQFPNYSSELNVNALELDDSALYLCASSLGSRDRGRSETQYFGPGTRLLVL.

The CDR3 DNA reads TGTGCCAGCAGACCCGGGGCAGGGGGGAACACTGAAGCTTTCTTT. Amino acid sequence: CASRPGAGGNTEAFF. V and J are TRBV7-4 and TRBJ1-1; TRBD1 agrees at 7 bases. CDR1 is SGHVT and CDR2 is SQSDAQ in the germline V gene. The CDR3 has 15 residues. V was pared by 6 bases and J by 1 base, with 8 bases of the junction left unmatched.

V is TRBV5-1 and J is TRBJ1-4; 12 nucleotides match TRBD1. The V segment lost 4 bases and the J segment 8 bases; nucleotides outside the gene matches: 15. The CDR3 length is 18 residues. Germline V gives CDR1 SGHRS, CDR2 YFSETQ. The CDR3 loop is CASSRSGDRGHPGEKLFF. CDR3 sequence (DNA): TGCGCCAGCAGCCGGTCGGGGGACAGGGGGCATCCGGGGGAAAAACTGTTTTTT.

This sequence joins TRBV28 and TRBJ1-2, with D uncertain. Germline CDR1 reads MDHEN; CDR2 reads SYDVKM. Trimming shortened V by 5 bases and J by 8 bases, and 9 bases separated the two germline ends. There are 11 residues in the CDR3. The CDR3 DNA is TGTGCCAGCAGTCACGGTAAAGGCTACACCTTC. It is translated as CASSHGKGYTF.

A few counts support this clone. This rearrangement joins TRBV5-1 to TRBJ2-2; 9 nucleotides agree with TRBD2. Trimming cost V 4 bases and J 0 bases; bases outside gene matches: 7. Germline V gene sequence: CDR1 SGHRS, CDR2 YFSETQ. This CDR3 spans 17 amino acids. The CDR3: CASSRTKRGANTGELFF. The CDR3 nucleotides are TGCGCCAGCAGCAGGACTAAGCGGGGGGCGAACACCGGGGAGCTGTTTTTT.

This clone was seen a single time. The chain uses TRBV12-5 and TRBJ1-5; D is ambiguous. The V end was cut by 4 bases, the J end by 5 bases, with 9 bases between. This CDR3 contains 13 residues. CDR1 LGHNT and CDR2 FRNRAP come from the germline V gene. CDR3 DNA sequence: TGTGCTAGTGGTTCTGGGAGTCATCAGCCCCAGCATTTT. It translates to CASGSGSHQPQHF.

There are a few counts of this clone. The chain carries TRBV13 and TRBJ1-2; D possibly corresponds to TRBD1 (5 bases). Trimming shortened V by 0 bases and J by 3 bases, and 11 bases separated the two germline ends. The CDR3 covers 15 residues. Germline loops: CDR1 PRHDT, CDR2 FYEKMQ (reference sequence). CDR3 residues: CASSLGRGTDYGYTF. The CDR3 region has the DNA TGTGCCAGCAGCTTAGGCCGGGGGACCGACTATGGCTACACCTTC.

The genes are TRBV9 and TRBJ2-1, with 13 positions matching TRBD2. Germline-derived CDR1 and CDR2 are SGDLS and YYNGEE. J gave up 2 bases and V 0 bases, and 5 bases lay outside the gene matches. The CDR3 totals 18 residues. The CDR3 protein is CASSVGLAGGYTYNEQFF. The CDR3, as DNA: TGTGCCAGCAGCGTAGGACTAGCGGGGGGCTATACCTACAATGAGCAGTTCTTC. Filled out from reference TRBV9 and TRBJ2-1, the complete variable domain reads DSGVTQTPKHLITATGQRVTLRCSPRSGDLSVYWYQQSLDQGLQFLIQYYNGEERAKGNILERFSAQQFPDLHSELNLSSLELGDSALYFCASSVGLAGGYTYNEQFFGPGTRLTVL.